Listed here are 6 T cell receptor beta chains from one sample, sequenced in a study of T cell changes during pregnancy in multiple sclerosis. The method was immunoSEQ multiplex PCR; TCRdb's version includes in-frame clones alone and lacks a portion of them. The sample comprises about 110,000 clones, roughly 90% of which are singletons, and less than 2% rests with the top ten. The sample here was peripheral blood, taken in the third trimester of pregnancy. The receptors here all came from a female donor with multiple sclerosis, enrolled in a pregnancy study.

The rearrangement joins TRBV19 to TRBJ1-5; 8 bases agree with TRBD1. CDR1 and CDR2 (germline): LNHDA, SQIVND (reference sequence). This CDR3 contains 14 residues. V lost 9 bases, J lost 3 bases, and 7 bases stayed unmatched. This CDR3 is CASRGRYNNQPQHF. The CDR3 DNA reads TGTGCCAGCAGGGGGCGGTATAACAATCAGCCCCAGCATTTT.

The gene calls are TRBV10-1 and TRBJ2-1, with 16 bases fitting TRBD2. Germline loops: CDR1 WNHNN, CDR2 SYGVQD (reference sequence). With V trimmed by 6 bases and J by 0 bases, 5 bases remained unmatched. CDR3 size: 18 residues. The CDR3 DNA sequence: TGCGCCAGCAGCCCGGGACTAGCGGGAGGGAGCTCCTACAATGAGCAGTTCTTC. This codes for CASSPGLAGGSSYNEQFF.

This clone was seen only a few times. This chain uses TRBV30 with TRBJ1-1, with a tentative D call TRBD1 (6 bases). From germline, CDR1 is GTSNPN and CDR2 SVGIG (reference sequence). V was shortened by 3 bases and J by 1 base, with 12 bases between the two germline ends. The CDR3 is 14 amino acids. The CDR3 sequence: CAWRIRTANTEAFF. As DNA, the CDR3 is TGTGCCTGGAGGATACGGACAGCGAACACTGAAGCTTTCTTT.

V usage is TRBV18 and J usage is TRBJ2-1, with TRBD1 matching over 8 bases. There are 14 residues in the CDR3. J gave up 9 bases and V 3 bases, and 7 bases lay outside the gene matches. Germline V gives CDR1 KGHSH, CDR2 LQKENI. The CDR3 is CASSPRDRSPEQFF. CDR3 nucleotide sequence: TGTGCCAGCTCACCCCGGGACAGGTCTCCTGAGCAGTTCTTC. The whole variable domain, filled in from reference TRBV18 and TRBJ2-1, reads NAGVMQNPRHLVRRRGQEARLRCSPMKGHSHVYWYRQLPEEGLKFMVYLQKENIIDESGMPKERFSAEFPKEGPSILRIQQVVRGDSAAYFCASSPRDRSPEQFFGPGTRLTVL.

The chain employs TRBV5-4 and TRBJ1-1; D remains ambiguous. Between the trimmed V and J ends, which lost 4 bases and 0 bases, there was a span of 7 bases. The V gene's germline CDR1 is SGHNT and CDR2 YYREEE (reference sequence). CDR3 length: 13 amino acids. The CDR3 nucleotides read TGTGCCAGCAGCACTAACATGAACACTGAAGCTTTCTTT. It yields the protein CASSTNMNTEAFF.

This chain uses TRBV19 with TRBJ1-1; maybe TRBD1 (6 bases). Germline CDR1 is LNHDA and CDR2 is SQIVND (reference sequence). V was clipped by 7 bases and J by 5 bases, with 14 bases between them. This CDR3 spans 13 amino acids. Here the CDR3 reads CASNPVRGTEAFF. CDR3 bases: TGTGCCAGTAACCCCGTGAGGGGGACTGAAGCTTTCTTT.